These 16 T cell receptor beta chains share one sample of origin, sequenced in a study of control samples from healthy donors and cancer patients. Some clones are missing from TCRdb's copy, which holds only in-frame ones; the method was immunoSEQ multiplex PCR. The sample shows 75,000 to 95,000 clones, 84% of them seen only once. Specimen: PBMCs. The receptors shown here come from a man aged 65 to 79 with lung cancer.

The chain uses TRBV6-5 and TRBJ1-1, with D unclear. CDR3 length: 13 residues. Trimming removed 8 bases from V and 1 base from J, with 11 bases in between. The germline V gene has CDR1 MNHEY and CDR2 SVGAGI. For the CDR3, the DNA is TGTGCCAGCGGGCTACAGTGGAACACTGAAGCTTTCTTT. This encodes CASGLQWNTEAFF.

The genes are TRBV29-1 and TRBJ1-2; D is unclear. Between the trimmed V and J ends, which lost 1 base and 4 bases, there was a span of 4 bases. Germline CDR1 SQVTM, CDR2 ANQGSEA. The CDR3 has 11 amino acids. The CDR3, as DNA: TGCAGCGTTGAAGGCAGCTATGGCTACACCTTC. It codes for CSVEGSYGYTF.

This chain connects TRBV7-8 to TRBJ1-3; a possible D gene is TRBD1 (6 bases). V was trimmed by 4 bases and J by 1 base, leaving 17 bases between them. There are 17 residues in the CDR3. CDR1 is SGHVS and CDR2 is FQNEAQ in the germline V gene. The CDR3 here is CASSSRLGGWSGNTIYF. The CDR3 bases are TGTGCCAGCAGCTCCCGACTAGGGGGTTGGTCTGGAAACACCATATATTTT.

The chain joins TRBV18 to TRBJ2-3; 7 nucleotides agree with TRBD2. The CDR3 spans 14 residues. Germline CDR1 KGHSH, CDR2 LQKENI. The ends lost 2 bases at V and 6 bases at J; junction bases unmatched: 5. The CDR3 loop reads CASSPVGGYDTQYF. CDR3 DNA: TGTGCCAGCTCACCAGTCGGGGGGTACGATACGCAGTATTTT.

The chain's CDR3 is CASRGPGQGPYEQYF. CDR3 coding DNA: TGCGCCAGCAGGGGGCCGGGACAGGGACCCTACGAGCAGTACTTC. This chain links TRBV10-2 with TRBJ2-7; 9 nucleotides match TRBD1. V lost 6 bases, J lost 2 bases, and 8 bases stayed unmatched. This CDR3 region has 15 residues. Germline V CDR1 and CDR2: WSHSY, SAAADI.

This clone was counted ten times or more. The chain is built from TRBV18 and TRBJ1-5; D is unclear. CDR3 length equals 13 residues. V was cut by 3 bases and J by 1 base, with 4 bases left in between. In germline, CDR1 is KGHSH, CDR2 LQKENI. DNA for the CDR3: TGTGCCAGCTCACCTCTAAGCAATCAGCCCCAGCATTTT. As protein: CASSPLSNQPQHF.

The CDR3 DNA reads TGTGCCAGCAGCTTAGGCCGCGGGGGGTCCTACAATGAGCAGTTCTTC. Translated, it gives CASSLGRGGSYNEQFF. V and J are TRBV11-2 and TRBJ2-1, with 8 bases lining up with TRBD2. The V and J ends lost 1 base and 1 base, in that order; junction bases with no gene match: 3. The CDR3 consists of 16 residues. Per germline, CDR1 SGHAT and CDR2 FQNNGV. Full variable domain (remainder filled in from reference TRBV11-2 and TRBJ2-1): EAGVAQSPRYKIIEKRQSVAFWCNPISGHATLYWYQQILGQGPKLLIQFQNNGVVDDSQLPKDRFSAERLKGVDSTLKIQPAKLEDSAVYLCASSLGRGGSYNEQFFGPGTRLTVL.

The rearrangement links TRBV15 to TRBJ2-2; D is ambiguous. Germline V lookup: CDR1 LNHNV, CDR2 YYDKDF (reference sequence). Trimming shortened V by 2 bases and J by 5 bases, and 12 bases separated the two germline ends. The CDR3 runs 15 residues. CDR3 in amino acids: CATSRPSEGTGELFF. The CDR3 DNA is TGTGCCACCAGCAGACCCAGCGAAGGGACCGGGGAGCTGTTTTTT. The whole variable domain, remainder taken from reference TRBV15 and TRBJ2-2, is DAMVIQNPRYQVTQFGKPVTLSCSQTLNHNVMYWYQQKSSQAPKLLFHYYDKDFNNEADTPDNFQSRRPNTSFCFLDIRSPGLGDTAMYLCATSRPSEGTGELFFGEGSRLTVL.

The chain couples TRBV10-1 to TRBJ2-3, with TRBD2 as a possible D gene (5 bases). The V and J ends lost 0 bases and 1 base respectively, with 5 bases between them. The germline V gene has CDR1 WNHNN and CDR2 SYGVQD (reference sequence). CDR3 length equals 14 residues. CDR3 in amino acids: CASSESRGTDTQYF. In DNA, the CDR3 is TGCGCCAGCAGTGAGTCGCGGGGCACAGATACGCAGTATTTT.

The chain joins TRBV3-1 (or the pseudogene TRBV3-2) to TRBJ1-3; D gene ambiguous. The germline V gene has CDR1 LGHDT and CDR2 YNNKEL (reference sequence). V lost 4 bases and J lost 0, with 4 bases in between. This CDR3 has 13 residues. As DNA, the CDR3 is TGTGCCAGCAGCCGCAGCTCTGGAAACACCATATATTTT. Protein sequence: CASSRSSGNTIYF.

This chain connects TRBV7-3 to TRBJ1-2; TRBD1 is a possible D gene (6 bases). Germline V gene data show CDR1 as SGHTA and CDR2 as FQGTGA. The ends were cut back, 5 bases at V and 9 bases at J, with 16 bases in the middle. The CDR3 consists of 13 residues. The CDR3 is CASSLGGPGRYTF. The CDR3 coding sequence is TGTGCCAGCAGCCTCGGGGGGCCCGGACGCTACACCTTC.

The chain recombines TRBV6-1 with TRBJ1-3, with D perhaps TRBD1 (5 bases). The germline gives CDR1 MNHNS, CDR2 SASEGT. Between the trimmed V and J ends, which lost 2 bases and 2 bases, there was a span of 10 bases. This CDR3 has 15 residues. CDR3 nucleotides: TGTGCCAGCAGTGAAAGTCGGACAACTGGAAACACCATATATTTT. It codes for CASSESRTTGNTIYF.

The gene calls are TRBV9 and TRBJ2-1; 14 bases line up with TRBD2. Germline values: CDR1 SGDLS, CDR2 YYNGEE. The CDR3 has 20 amino acids. Trimming removed 0 bases from V and 0 bases from J; junction bases left unmatched: 8. The CDR3 DNA follows: TGTGCCAGCAGCGTAGGACTAGCGGGGGGGCCCTCCAGCTCCTACAATGAGCAGTTCTTC. Its translation: CASSVGLAGGPSSSYNEQFF.

The chain is built from TRBV18 and TRBJ2-6; D is unresolved. V was shortened by 1 base and J by 0 bases, with 7 bases between the two germline ends. In germline, CDR1 is KGHSH, CDR2 LQKENI. CDR3 length: 16 amino acids. The CDR3 nucleotides are TGTGCCAGCTCACCACTCGCAGACTCTGGGGCCAACGTCCTGACTTTC. Amino acid sequence: CASSPLADSGANVLTF.

The gene calls are TRBV28 and TRBJ1-2; D remains unclear. V lost 2 bases and J lost 0, with 7 bases in between. From germline, CDR1 is MDHEN and CDR2 SYDVKM. This CDR3 is 14 amino acids long. CDR3 region: CASSLGLANYGYTF. The CDR3 nucleotides are TGTGCCAGCAGTTTAGGGCTAGCTAACTATGGCTACACCTTC.

The genes are TRBV7-3 and TRBJ2-3; 7 bases match TRBD1. The CDR3 is 16 amino acids. J gave up 6 bases and V 4 bases, and 13 bases lay outside the gene matches. Germline V gene lookup returns CDR1 SGHTA and CDR2 FQGTGA. CDR3 amino acids: CASSSFDRVGSDTQYF. CDR3 nucleotides: TGTGCCAGCAGCTCCTTTGACAGGGTGGGTTCGGATACGCAGTATTTT.